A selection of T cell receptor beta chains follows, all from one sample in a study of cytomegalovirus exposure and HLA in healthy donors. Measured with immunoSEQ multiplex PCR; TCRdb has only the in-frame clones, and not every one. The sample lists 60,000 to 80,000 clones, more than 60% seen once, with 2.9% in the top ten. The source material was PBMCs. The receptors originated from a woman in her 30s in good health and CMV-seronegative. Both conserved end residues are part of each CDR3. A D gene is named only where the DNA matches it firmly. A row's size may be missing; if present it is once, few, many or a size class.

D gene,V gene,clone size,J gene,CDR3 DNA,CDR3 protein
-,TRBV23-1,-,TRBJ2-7,TGCGCCAGCAGTTCCAGAGCTGGACACCCCTTCTCAGGCGAGCAGTACTTC,CASSSRAGHPFSGEQYF
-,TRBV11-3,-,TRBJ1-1,TGTGCCAGCAGCTCCTTGTTCGACACTGAAGCTTTCTTT,CASSSLFDTEAFF
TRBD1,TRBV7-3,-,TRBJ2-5,TGTGCCAGCAGCCTTACCTCCCCGGGACAGAGTTTCCAAGAGACCCAGTACTTC,CASSLTSPGQSFQETQYF
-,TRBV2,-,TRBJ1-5,TGTGCCAGCAGCCTTTCAGGGGTCGGTCAGCCCCAGCATTTT,CASSLSGVGQPQHF
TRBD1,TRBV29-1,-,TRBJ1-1,TGCAGCGTCATACCGGGACAGGGGGCTTACACTGAAGCTTTCTTT,CSVIPGQGAYTEAFF
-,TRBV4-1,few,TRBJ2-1,TGCGCCAGCAGCCAAACTAGTTTAGTAAATGAGCAGTTCTTC,CASSQTSLVNEQFF
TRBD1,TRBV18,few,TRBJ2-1,TGTGCCAGCTCACTCTTTGGACAGGTTTCCCCTTTCAGGAATAATGAGCAGTTCTTC,CASSLFGQVSPFRNNEQFF
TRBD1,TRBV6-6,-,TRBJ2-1,TGTGCCAGCAGGTCCGGGACAGGGGATGACAATGAGCAGTTCTTC,CASRSGTGDDNEQFF
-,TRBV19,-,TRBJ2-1,TGTGCCAGTGGCCCCGACAGGTTCAATGAGCAGTTCTTC,CASGPDRFNEQFF
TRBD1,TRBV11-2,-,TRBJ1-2,TGTGCCAGCAGCCTTAGAGGGACAGGGGACTATGGCTACACCTTC,CASSLRGTGDYGYTF
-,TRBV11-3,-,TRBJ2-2,TGTGCCAGCAGCTTAGGACAGGCTTCGAACACCGGGGAGCTGTTTTTT,CASSLGQASNTGELFF
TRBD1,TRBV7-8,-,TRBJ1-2,TGTGCCAGCAGCTCTCAGGGGGCGGTTGGTGGCTACACCTTC,CASSSQGAVGGYTF
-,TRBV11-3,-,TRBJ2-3,TGTGCCAGCAGCTTAGGTCAGGATTCGGCTACAGATACGCAGTATTTT,CASSLGQDSATDTQYF
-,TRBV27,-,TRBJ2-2,TGTGCCAGCAGTTTATCGGGGGGGCACGGGGAGCTGTTTTTT,CASSLSGGHGELFF
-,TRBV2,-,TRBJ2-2,TGTGCCAGCCGCGCCAAAGACACCGGGGAGCTGTTTTTT,CASRAKDTGELFF
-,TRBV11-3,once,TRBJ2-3,TGTGCCAGCAGCTTAGGTGGCAGGGGCGCAGATACGCAGTATTTT,CASSLGGRGADTQYF
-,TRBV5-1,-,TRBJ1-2,TGCGCCAGCAGCTTGGCCTTGTCCCCGGTTTCATTTGGCTACACCTTC,CASSLALSPVSFGYTF
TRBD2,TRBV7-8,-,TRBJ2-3,TGTGCCAGCAGCTTAGGCGCTAGCGGGGATAGCACAGATACGCAGTATTTT,CASSLGASGDSTDTQYF
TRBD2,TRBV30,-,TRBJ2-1,TGTGCCTGGAGCAGACTAGCGGGAGTATCAAATGAGCAGTTCTTC,CAWSRLAGVSNEQFF
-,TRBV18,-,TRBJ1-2,TGTGCCAGCTCCGACCTTCGGGTTCCGGATGGCTACACCTTC,CASSDLRVPDGYTF
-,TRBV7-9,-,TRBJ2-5,TGTGCCAGCAGCTCCACCGGGGGTTCGGAGACCCAGTACTTC,CASSSTGGSETQYF
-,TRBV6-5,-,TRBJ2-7,TGTGCCAGCGCGTTCTGGGACAACTCCTACGAGCAGTACTTC,CASAFWDNSYEQYF
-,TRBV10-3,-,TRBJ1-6,TGTGCCATCAGTGAGTCGGGGGCCGATTCACCCCTCCACTTT,CAISESGADSPLHF
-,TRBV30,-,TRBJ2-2,TGTGCCTGGACCCCTGAGGGCGGGGAGCTGTTTTTT,CAWTPEGGELFF
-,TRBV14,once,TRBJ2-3,TGTGCCAGCAGCCCGAGAATCGCACCCGTGGATACGCAGTATTTT,CASSPRIAPVDTQYF
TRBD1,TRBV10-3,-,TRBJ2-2,TGTGCCATCAGGAGGGACAGTTCGAACACCGGGGAGCTGTTTTTT,CAIRRDSSNTGELFF
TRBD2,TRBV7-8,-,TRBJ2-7,TGTGCCAGCAGCTTCGGCGGACTAGCGGGGGGGCGTGAGCAGTACTTC,CASSFGGLAGGREQYF
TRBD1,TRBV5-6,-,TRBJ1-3,TGTGCCAGCAGCTTTATTGACAGGGACTCTGGAAACACCATATATTTT,CASSFIDRDSGNTIYF
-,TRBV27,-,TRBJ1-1,TGTGCCAGCACGTCCGTGAGGGTGGATGAAGCTTTCTTT,CASTSVRVDEAFF
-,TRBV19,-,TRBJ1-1,TGTGCCAGTAGTGTAGGACAACTTGAAGCTTTCTTT,CASSVGQLEAFF
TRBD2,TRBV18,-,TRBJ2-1,TGTGCCAGCTCGAAACAGCGGGAGGGCTCCTACAATGAGCAGTTCTTC,CASSKQREGSYNEQFF
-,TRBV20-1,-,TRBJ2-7,TGCAGTGCTAGACAGGGGAGCGAGCAGTACTTC,CSARQGSEQYF
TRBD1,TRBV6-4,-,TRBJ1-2,TGTGCCAGCAGTGCCGAAACAGGGGCCTATGGCTACACCTTC,CASSAETGAYGYTF
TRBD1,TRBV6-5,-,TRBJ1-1,TGTGCCAGCAGTTTGGGACAGGCGGCTTTCTTT,CASSLGQAAFF
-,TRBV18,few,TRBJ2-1,TGTGCCAGCTCATCCCAACCAGGGCAAATAATCACTGAGCAGTTCTTC,CASSSQPGQIITEQFF
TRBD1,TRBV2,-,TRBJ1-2,TGTGCCAGCATCCAAGGGACAGGGCAAGGCTACACCTTC,CASIQGTGQGYTF
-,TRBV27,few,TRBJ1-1,TGTGCCAGCAGTTGGAGCGGGAACACTGAAGCTTTCTTT,CASSWSGNTEAFF
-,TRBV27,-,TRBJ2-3,TGTGCCAGCAGTTCTTTGGGCCAAACAGATACGCAGTATTTT,CASSSLGQTDTQYF
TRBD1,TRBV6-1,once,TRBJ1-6,TGTGCCAGCAACAGGGGGGATTCACCCCTCCACTTT,CASNRGDSPLHF
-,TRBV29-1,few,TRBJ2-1,TGCAGCGTTGAAAAGCGGGACAATGAGCAGTTCTTC,CSVEKRDNEQFF
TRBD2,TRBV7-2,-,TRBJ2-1,TGTGCCAGCAGCTTACTAGCGGGCGACAATGAGCAGTTCTTC,CASSLLAGDNEQFF